The entry below gives a single T cell receptor (beta chain) sequence along with its context. What it recognizes is unknown. The data belong to a study of cytomegalovirus exposure and HLA in healthy donors. V lost 0 bases and J 5 bases, leaving 12 bases between the germline ends. Germline V lookup: CDR1 SGHKS, CDR2 YYEKEE (reference sequence). The CDR3 is made up of 14 amino acids. Study-level points and caveats: Investigators reported approximately 170 TCR beta chains as tied to cytomegalovirus.

Vbeta (60) and Jbeta (13) primers were used in the PCR. The assay was immunoSEQ multiplex PCR, and TCRdb's table has in-frame clones only and misses some. The sample carries around 100,000 clones, roughly 76% recorded once. Sequencing was carried out using PBMCs. This chain joins TRBV5-5 and TRBJ2-7; tentatively, D is TRBD1 (5 bases). The source of this sequence is a man aged 35-49 years in good health and CMV-seronegative. The DNA for the CDR3 is TGTGCCAGCAGCTTGGGCCAGGGTTTCGACGAGCAGTACTTC. This encodes CASSLGQGFDEQYF.